The 2 T cell receptor beta chains below come from one sample, sequenced in a study of identical twins. TCRdb independently ran MiXCR on the 5' RACE reads; one entry per CDR3 protein. The data contain 1.5 million or so distinct CDR3 sequences, under 35% of them singletons. Sequencing was carried out using cord blood. These receptors were collected from a newborn girl in good health.

As to this clonotype: A much more abundant neighbour one base away suggests this may be a read error. The V and J genes are TRBV12-3 or TRBV12-4 and TRBJ2-7, with 10 bases that match TRBD2. With V trimmed by 1 base and J by 7 bases, 13 bases remained unmatched. This CDR3 has 17 amino acids. Here the CDR3 DNA reads TGTGCCAGCAGTTTAGTTCCCCTAGCGGGAGCGCCTAATGAGCAGTACTTC. Amino acids: CASSLVPLAGAPNEQYF.

This chain connects TRBV18 to TRBJ1-5, with 8 bases identical to TRBD1. Germline V gene lookup returns CDR1 KGHSH and CDR2 LQKENI. CDR3 length: 16 residues. J gave up 7 bases and V 1 base, and 9 bases lay outside the gene matches. In nucleotides, the CDR3 is TGTGCCAGCTCACCACGGCCAAAAACAGGGGGGCAGCCCCAGCATTTT. This sequence encodes CASSPRPKTGGQPQHF.